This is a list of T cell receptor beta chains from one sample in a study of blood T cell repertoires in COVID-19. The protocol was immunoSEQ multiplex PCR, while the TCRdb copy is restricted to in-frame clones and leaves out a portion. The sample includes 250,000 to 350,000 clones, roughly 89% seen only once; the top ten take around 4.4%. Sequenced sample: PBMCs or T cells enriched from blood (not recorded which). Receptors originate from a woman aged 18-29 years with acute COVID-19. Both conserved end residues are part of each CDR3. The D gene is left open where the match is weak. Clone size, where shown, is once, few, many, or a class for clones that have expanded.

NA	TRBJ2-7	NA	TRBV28	CASSLQNYEQYF	TGTGCCAGCAGTCTCCAGAACTACGAGCAGTACTTC
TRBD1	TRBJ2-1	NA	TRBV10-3	CAISRDRGNEQFF	TGTGCCATCTCCCGGGACAGGGGGAATGAGCAGTTCTTC
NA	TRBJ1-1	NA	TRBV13	CASSLEGLSADNTEAFF	TGTGCCAGCAGCTTAGAGGGGTTATCTGCAGACAACACTGAAGCTTTCTTT
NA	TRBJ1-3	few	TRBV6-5	CAGGDGVSGNTIYF	TGTGCCGGGGGGGACGGCGTCTCTGGAAACACCATATATTTT
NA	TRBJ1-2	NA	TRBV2	CASSKMGRGADYGYTF	TGTGCCAGCAGTAAGATGGGTAGGGGCGCCGACTATGGCTACACCTTC
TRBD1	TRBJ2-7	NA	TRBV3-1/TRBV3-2	CASEGQGTTYEQYF	TGTGCCAGCGAAGGACAGGGGACCACCTACGAGCAGTACTTC
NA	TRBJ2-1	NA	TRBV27	CAVGYSGPNEQFF	TGTGCCGTGGGGTATAGCGGACCGAATGAGCAGTTCTTC
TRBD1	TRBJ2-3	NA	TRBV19	CASIPTGTGGRDTQYF	TGTGCCAGTATCCCTACCGGGACAGGGGGGAGAGATACGCAGTATTTT
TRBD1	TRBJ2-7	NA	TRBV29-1	CSVGDRASEQYF	TGCAGCGTAGGCGACAGGGCCTCCGAGCAGTACTTC
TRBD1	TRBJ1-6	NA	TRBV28	CASVGAGGDNSPLHF	TGTGCCAGCGTGGGGGCAGGGGGAGATAATTCACCCCTCCACTTT
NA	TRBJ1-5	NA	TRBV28	CASSSRSRGQPQHF	TGTGCCAGCAGTTCCCGATCGCGGGGGCAGCCCCAGCATTTT
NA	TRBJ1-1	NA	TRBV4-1	CASSQNAGGTTEAFF	TGCGCCAGCAGCCAGAACGCGGGAGGAACCACTGAAGCTTTCTTT
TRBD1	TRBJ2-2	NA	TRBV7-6	CASSFYLTGDVTGELFF	TGTGCCAGCAGCTTTTACCTGACAGGGGATGTGACCGGGGAGCTGTTTTTT
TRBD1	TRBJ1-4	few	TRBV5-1	CASSLGQVNEKLFF	TGCGCCAGCAGTCTGGGACAGGTGAATGAAAAACTGTTTTTT
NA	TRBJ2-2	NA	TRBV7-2	CASSYLDTNTGELFF	TGTGCCAGCAGCTACCTAGATACGAACACCGGGGAGCTGTTTTTT
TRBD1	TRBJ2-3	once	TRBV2	CASSDLGTGLGDTQYF	TGTGCCAGCAGTGACCTGGGGACAGGACTTGGGGATACGCAGTATTTT
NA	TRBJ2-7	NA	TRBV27	CASSLFPTYEQYF	TGTGCCAGCAGTTTATTCCCAACCTACGAGCAGTACTTC
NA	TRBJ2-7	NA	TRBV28	CACQSVVHYEQYF	TGTGCCTGCCAGTCAGTCGTTCACTACGAGCAGTACTTC
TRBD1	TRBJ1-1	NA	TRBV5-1	CASSLGQGGNTEAFF	TGCGCCAGCAGCTTGGGACAGGGCGGCAACACTGAAGCTTTCTTT
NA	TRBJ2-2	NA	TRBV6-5	CASSRLANAGELFF	TGTGCCAGCAGTCGTCTAGCGAATGCCGGGGAGCTGTTTTTT
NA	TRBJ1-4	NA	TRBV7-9	CASTERGEKLFF	TGTGCCAGCACAGAGCGGGGGGAAAAACTGTTTTTT
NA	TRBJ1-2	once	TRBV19	CASRAANYGYTF	TGTGCCAGTAGGGCAGCTAACTATGGCTACACCTTC
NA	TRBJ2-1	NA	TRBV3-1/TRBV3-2	CASSQDLLEQFF	TGTGCCAGCAGCCAAGATCTCCTTGAGCAGTTCTTC
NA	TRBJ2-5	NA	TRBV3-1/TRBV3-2	CASSQATAAGETQYF	TGTGCCAGCAGCCAGGCTACAGCCGCAGGAGAGACCCAGTACTTC
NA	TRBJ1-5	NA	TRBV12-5	CASGLVQVYPSSNQPQHF	TGTGCTAGTGGTTTGGTACAAGTATACCCCTCTAGCAATCAGCCCCAGCATTTT
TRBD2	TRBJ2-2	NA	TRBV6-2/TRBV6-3	CASSYPSGRVAGELFF	TGTGCCAGCAGTTACCCCAGCGGGAGGGTAGCCGGGGAGCTGTTTTTT
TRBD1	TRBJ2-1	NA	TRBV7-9	CASSLSDRGGEQFF	TGTGCCAGCAGCTTGAGCGACAGGGGGGGCGAGCAGTTCTTC
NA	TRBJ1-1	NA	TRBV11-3	CASSLNRNTEAFF	TGTGCCAGCAGCTTAAACAGGAACACTGAAGCTTTCTTT
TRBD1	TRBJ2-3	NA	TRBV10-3	CAIRDRITDTQYF	TGTGCCATCAGGGACAGGATCACAGATACGCAGTATTTT
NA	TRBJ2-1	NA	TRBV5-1	CASSLDVGSYNEQFF	TGCGCCAGCAGCTTGGATGTCGGCTCCTACAATGAGCAGTTCTTC
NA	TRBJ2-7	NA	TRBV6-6	CASSSRYEQYF	TGTGCCAGCAGTTCCCGCTACGAGCAGTACTTC
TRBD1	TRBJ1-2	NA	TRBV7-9	CASSFGLDRAEGYTF	TGTGCCAGCAGCTTCGGCCTCGACAGGGCCGAGGGGTACACCTTC
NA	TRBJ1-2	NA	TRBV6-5	CASTPDSVGYTF	TGTGCCAGCACCCCGGACAGCGTGGGCTACACCTTC
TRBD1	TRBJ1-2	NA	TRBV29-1	CSGWTGTNYGYTF	TGCAGCGGCTGGACAGGGACCAACTATGGCTACACCTTC
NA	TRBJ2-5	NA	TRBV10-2	CASRRSQETQYF	TGCGCCAGCAGAAGGAGTCAAGAGACCCAGTACTTC
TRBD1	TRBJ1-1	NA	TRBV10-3	CAISGGQDRAFF	TGTGCCATCAGTGGCGGACAGGATCGCGCTTTCTTT
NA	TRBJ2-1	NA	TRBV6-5	CASSYSAPSNEQFF	TGTGCCAGCAGTTACAGCGCTCCGAGCAATGAGCAGTTCTTC
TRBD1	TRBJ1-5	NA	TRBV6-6	CASSGQGPESNQPQHF	TGTGCCAGCAGTGGACAGGGGCCGGAAAGCAATCAGCCCCAGCATTTT
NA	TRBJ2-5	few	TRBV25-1	CASSDGWGEQETQYF	TGTGCCAGCAGTGATGGGTGGGGGGAACAAGAGACCCAGTACTTC
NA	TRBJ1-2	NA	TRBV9	CASSTDTFYGYTF	TGTGCCAGCAGCACAGACACCTTCTATGGCTACACCTTC
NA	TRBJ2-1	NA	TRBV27	CASRAQNNEQFF	TGTGCCAGCAGGGCCCAGAACAATGAGCAGTTCTTC
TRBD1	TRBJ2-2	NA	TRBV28	CASTPPIDRGYTGELFF	TGTGCCAGCACTCCCCCAATCGACAGGGGTTACACCGGGGAGCTGTTTTTT
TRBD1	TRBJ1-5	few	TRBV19	CAACMGTGSQPQHF	TGTGCCGCCTGTATGGGGACAGGCAGTCAGCCCCAGCATTTT
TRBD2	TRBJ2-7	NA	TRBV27	CASSLSSGLAQTYEQYF	TGTGCCAGCAGTTTATCGTCCGGACTAGCGCAGACCTACGAGCAGTACTTC
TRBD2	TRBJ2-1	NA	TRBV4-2	CASSQPVAGGSKNEQFF	TGTGCCAGCAGCCAACCGGTGGCGGGAGGCTCCAAGAATGAGCAGTTCTTC
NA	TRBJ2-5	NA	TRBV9	CASSVVPRAGQETQYF	TGTGCCAGCAGCGTAGTCCCGCGTGCGGGCCAAGAGACCCAGTACTTC
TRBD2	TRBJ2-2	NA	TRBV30	CAWAVWLAGNTGELFF	TGTGCCTGGGCCGTTTGGCTAGCGGGGAACACCGGGGAGCTGTTTTTT
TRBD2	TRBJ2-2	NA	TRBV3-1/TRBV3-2	CASSPSSGNTGELFF	TGTGCCAGCAGCCCCTCTAGCGGAAACACCGGGGAGCTGTTTTTT
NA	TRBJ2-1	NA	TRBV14	CASSKLRYNEQFF	TGTGCCAGCAGCAAACTGAGGTACAATGAGCAGTTCTTC
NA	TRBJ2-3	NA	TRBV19	CASSSRGFARTQYF	TGTGCCAGTAGCTCTCGAGGCTTTGCAAGAACGCAGTATTTT
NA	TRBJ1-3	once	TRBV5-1	CASSTSTSGNTIYF	TGCGCCAGCAGCACCTCTACCTCTGGAAACACCATATATTTT
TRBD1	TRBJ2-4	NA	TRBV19	CASSAQGARNIQYF	TGTGCCAGTAGTGCACAGGGGGCGCGGAACATTCAGTACTTC